The 28 T cell receptor beta chains below were found in one sample sequenced in a study of T-cell memory formation after mild COVID-19. Each CDR3 protein gets one entry after TCRdb re-called the 5' RACE reads with MiXCR. This sample has 250,000 to 300,000 distinct CDR3 sequences, with about a sixth found just once. The sample taken for sequencing was PBMCs or a T cell subset sorted from them (not recorded which). These receptor sequences come from a man younger than 35 who had mild COVID-19 (a few samples of this study predate the infection). Cell type and time point are not known.

The genes are TRBV12-3 or TRBV12-4 and TRBJ2-5; D gene ambiguous. Trimming cost V 5 bases and J 4 bases, with 11 bases left between them. This CDR3 has 13 residues. The CDR3 sequence is CASSKARPETQYF. The CDR3 nucleotides are TGTGCCAGCAGTAAGGCAAGGCCAGAGACCCAGTACTTC.

This clonotype came up a few times. The chain has TRBV12-3 or TRBV12-4 and TRBJ2-2; D is undetermined. The CDR3 contains 13 residues. V was cut by 5 bases and J by 5 bases, with 9 bases left in between. Here the CDR3 reads CASSPGWTGELFF. Written as DNA, the CDR3 is TGTGCCAGCAGTCCCGGCTGGACCGGGGAGCTGTTTTTT.

This clonotype has more than one count but fewer than ten. The J gene is TRBJ1-2, the V gene TRBV5-4, with a tentative D call TRBD1 (5 bases). There are 15 residues in the CDR3. Germline V gene lookup returns CDR1 SGHNT and CDR2 YYREEE (reference sequence). V was cut by 0 bases and J by 4 bases, with 13 bases left in between. The CDR3 bases are TGTGCCAGCAGCTTGGCAGGGTTGGACTCCTATGGCTACACCTTC. Its protein is CASSLAGLDSYGYTF.

This clonotype was seen a handful of times. The chain couples TRBV3-1 to TRBJ2-1, with TRBD2 identical over 9 bases. The V segment lost 4 bases and the J segment 6 bases; nucleotides outside the gene matches: 10. CDR1 and CDR2 from the germline V gene are LGHDT and YNNKEL (reference sequence). The length of the CDR3 is 16 residues. The CDR3 here is CASSPFLAGMVNEQFF. DNA of the CDR3: TGTGCCAGCAGCCCTTTCCTAGCGGGGATGGTCAATGAGCAGTTCTTC.

The rearrangement uses TRBV10-3 and TRBJ1-5, with D unresolved. The CDR3 runs 13 residues. Germline V CDR1 and CDR2: ENHRY, SYGVKD. The ends were cut back, 7 bases at V and 7 bases at J, with 14 bases in the middle. The CDR3 nucleotides are TGTGCCATCACCTCGGCCCTTAACCAGCCCCAGCATTTT. Its protein product is CAITSALNQPQHF.

A note on this clonotype: The junction shows a germline mismatch at one end, possibly a read error. The chain uses TRBV7-7 and TRBJ2-2; D is possibly TRBD2 (5 bases). From germline, CDR1 is SSHAT and CDR2 FNYEAQ (reference sequence). The CDR3 loop spans 13 amino acids. CDR3 residues: CASSGVTAGELFF. As DNA, the CDR3 is TGTGCTAGCAGCGGTGTGACCGCCGGGGAGCTGTTTTTT.

This clonotype was seen only once. The J gene is TRBJ1-2, the V gene TRBV11-2, with unresolved D. The germline V gene encodes CDR1 SGHAT and CDR2 FQNNGV. The CDR3 has 12 residues. V was shortened by 5 bases and J by 8 bases, with 12 bases between the two germline ends. The CDR3 sequence is CASSPPRRGYTF. Written as DNA, the CDR3 is TGTGCCAGCAGCCCCCCCCGGCGAGGCTACACCTTC.

This clonotype was recorded at least ten times. This chain links TRBV27 with TRBJ1-4; no clear D. CDR1 is MNHEY, CDR2 SMNVEV, per germline (reference sequence). The ends were cut back, 3 bases at V and 5 bases at J, with 13 bases in the middle. The CDR3 has 15 residues. CDR3 coding DNA: TGTGCCAGCAGTTTCATGCCAGACCGAAATGAAAAACTGTTTTTT. Translation: CASSFMPDRNEKLFF.

This chain joins TRBV20-1 and TRBJ2-1, with a possible D match to TRBD2 (6 bases). The CDR3 contains 12 residues. The germline V gene encodes CDR1 DFQATT and CDR2 SNEGSKA (reference sequence). DNA for the CDR3: TGCAGGCTGGGGGGTCTCGACAATGAGCAGTTCTTC. Residues: CRLGGLDNEQFF.

This clonotype was counted only a few times. The V and J genes are TRBV12-3 or TRBV12-4 and TRBJ1-1, with TRBD1 identical over 7 bases. With V trimmed by 6 bases and J by 8 bases, 9 bases remained unmatched. The CDR3 contains 13 residues. The CDR3 spells CASSPGGPGEAFF. DNA of the CDR3: TGTGCCAGCAGCCCAGGGGGTCCCGGCGAAGCTTTCTTT.

The J gene is TRBJ2-5, the V gene TRBV6-1, with a tentative D call TRBD1 (8 bases). With 3 bases removed from V and 7 bases from J, the gap between germline ends came to 18 bases. The CDR3 length is 15 residues. The V gene's germline CDR1 is MNHNS and CDR2 SASEGT. The CDR3 sequence is CASSDTGGVSGTQYF. The CDR3 coding sequence is TGTGCCAGCAGTGATACAGGGGGGGTTTCCGGGACCCAGTACTTC.

The rearrangement links TRBV28 to TRBJ2-2; D tentatively reads TRBD1 or TRBD2 (6 bases each). V was shortened by 3 bases and J by 4 bases, with 12 bases between the two germline ends. CDR1 MDHEN and CDR2 SYDVKM come from the germline V gene. There are 15 residues in the CDR3. CDR3 protein: CASSFPGAPTGELFF. For the CDR3, the DNA is TGTGCCAGCAGTTTCCCGGGGGCCCCCACCGGGGAGCTGTTTTTT.

This clonotype came up a few times. This rearrangement joins TRBV7-9 to TRBJ2-7; no reliable D call. Germline V gene lookup returns CDR1 SEHNR and CDR2 FQNEAQ (reference sequence). V lost 5 bases, J lost 2 bases, and 7 bases lay in between. This CDR3 has 12 amino acids. The CDR3 sequence: CASSPEPYEQYF. As DNA, the CDR3 is TGTGCCAGCAGCCCCGAACCCTACGAGCAGTACTTC.

This chain links TRBV12-3 or TRBV12-4 with TRBJ2-5; a weak D match, TRBD1 (6 bases). The CDR3 contains 13 residues. The V end lost 7 bases, the J end lost 2 bases, and 11 bases lay between the germline ends. The CDR3 reads CASNGQGQETQYF. CDR3 coding DNA: TGTGCCAGCAACGGGCAGGGGCAAGAGACCCAGTACTTC.

The rearrangement uses TRBV7-9 and TRBJ2-3, with 7 bases fitting TRBD1. The CDR3 consists of 17 residues. Trimming cost V 2 bases and J 3 bases; bases outside gene matches: 11. CDR1 and CDR2 (germline): SEHNR, FQNEAQ (reference sequence). CDR3 sequence: CASSLLLGGPSTDTQYF. Here the CDR3 DNA reads TGTGCCAGCAGCTTACTCTTAGGGGGCCCCTCTACAGATACGCAGTATTTT.

This clonotype was counted between two and nine times. The V and J genes are TRBV6-5 and TRBJ1-6; 9 bases map to TRBD1. J lost 10 bases, V lost 8 bases, and 9 bases had no gene match. The germline V gene encodes CDR1 MNHEY and CDR2 SVGAGI. The CDR3 is 14 residues long. CDR3 sequence: CASGTGTGMSPLHF. CDR3 bases: TGTGCCAGCGGTACCGGGACAGGGATGTCACCCCTCCACTTT.

The rearrangement links TRBV10-3 to TRBJ2-1, with TRBD1 identical over 8 bases. Looked up from germline, CDR1 is ENHRY and CDR2 is SYGVKD. With V trimmed by 4 bases and J by 8 bases, 10 bases remained unmatched. CDR3 length: 15 residues. The CDR3 DNA reads TGTGCCATCAGTGTAGGACAGGGAGTCGTAGATGAGCAGTTCTTC. Protein product: CAISVGQGVVDEQFF.

V is TRBV5-4 and J is TRBJ1-2; D gene uncertain. Germline V CDR1 and CDR2: SGHNT, YYREEE (reference sequence). The CDR3 contains 14 residues. V lost 4 bases to trimming and J lost 8 bases, with 18 bases between them. The CDR3 DNA is TGTGCCAGCAGCCATCAGGCGACACGAGAGGGCTACACCTTC. The encoded protein is CASSHQATREGYTF.

In this sample, this clonotype turned up many times. The rearrangement uses TRBV7-2 and TRBJ1-2; D remains ambiguous. V gave up 1 base and J gave up 8 bases, with 26 bases separating them. The length of the CDR3 is 18 residues. Looked up from germline, CDR1 is SGHTA and CDR2 is FQGNSA. CDR3: CASSLGPAIIPPSKGYTF. The CDR3 coding sequence is TGTGCCAGCAGCTTAGGGCCAGCCATTATCCCTCCCTCTAAGGGCTACACCTTC.

V is TRBV7-2 and J is TRBJ2-7; the D gene is possibly TRBD2 (5 bases). This CDR3 region has 14 residues. Germline loops: CDR1 SGHTA, CDR2 FQGNSA. Trimming removed 6 bases at V and 3 bases at J, with 15 bases between. The CDR3 DNA is TGTGCCAGCAGTTCCCGGTCGGGGAACTACGAGCAGTACTTC. This translates into CASSSRSGNYEQYF.

This clonotype occurred a few times. The chain carries TRBV7-9 and TRBJ2-1; the D is unclear. CDR1 is SEHNR and CDR2 is FQNEAQ in the germline V gene (reference sequence). The CDR3 has 13 amino acids. Trimming removed 2 bases at V and 6 bases at J, with 8 bases between. The CDR3 is CASSLPPSNEQFF. The CDR3 DNA is TGTGCCAGCAGCTTACCGCCCTCCAATGAGCAGTTCTTC.

There are a few counts of this clonotype. V and J are TRBV6-2 or TRBV6-3 and TRBJ1-1, with a possible D match to TRBD1 (6 bases). V lost 8 bases to trimming and J lost 6 bases, with 10 bases between them. CDR1 is MNHEY, CDR2 SVGEGT, per germline. The CDR3 is 11 residues long. CDR3 amino acids: CASPRGSEAFF. The CDR3 nucleotides are TGTGCCAGCCCCAGGGGATCTGAAGCTTTCTTT.

Only a few counts were recorded for this clonotype. The gene calls are TRBV7-9 and TRBJ2-1; D ambiguous. CDR1 is SEHNR and CDR2 is FQNEAQ in the germline V gene (reference sequence). The CDR3 loop spans 13 amino acids. The V end lost 5 bases, the J end lost 8 bases, and 13 bases lay between the germline ends. As DNA, the CDR3 is TGTGCCAGCAGCCCGTCCAGCAACTATGAGCAGTTCTTC. Translated: CASSPSSNYEQFF.

This clonotype came up a few times. The chain combines TRBV27 with TRBJ2-6, with a tentative D call TRBD1 (5 bases). V lost 5 bases and J 2 bases, leaving 10 bases between the germline ends. Germline V gives CDR1 MNHEY, CDR2 SMNVEV (reference sequence). This CDR3 has 15 amino acids. For the CDR3, the DNA is TGTGCCAGCAGTCAGTTAGGGGCTGGGGCCAACGTCCTGACTTTC. Protein product: CASSQLGAGANVLTF.

The chain couples TRBV20-1 to TRBJ1-5; D is undetermined. The CDR3 is 13 residues long. V lost 3 bases and J 8 bases, leaving 14 bases between the germline ends. Germline V gene sequence: CDR1 DFQATT, CDR2 SNEGSKA (reference sequence). CDR3 loop: CSASSLGLEPQHF. Here the CDR3 DNA reads TGCAGTGCTAGTAGTTTAGGGTTGGAGCCCCAGCATTTT.

This clonotype was detected a few times. CDR3 DNA: TGTGCCAGCAGCACCCGGACAGGGAAAATCCAAGAGACCCAGTACTTC. It yields the protein CASSTRTGKIQETQYF. The chain carries TRBV7-9 and TRBJ2-5, with 8 positions matching TRBD1. The trim removed 5 bases at V and 1 base at J, leaving 9 bases unmatched. The CDR3 is 16 residues long. In germline, CDR1 is SEHNR, CDR2 FQNEAQ (reference sequence).

The rearrangement joins TRBV5-1 to TRBJ1-4; D may be TRBD1 (5 bases). Trimming removed 2 bases at V and 5 bases at J, with 10 bases between. CDR1 is SGHRS, CDR2 YFSETQ, per germline. This CDR3 is built from 14 residues. The CDR3 nucleotides are TGCGCCAGCAGCTTTCAGGGCCAGAATGAAAAACTGTTTTTT. As protein: CASSFQGQNEKLFF.

The chain joins TRBV5-1 to TRBJ1-1, with D perhaps TRBD1 (5 bases). The V and J ends lost 4 bases and 4 bases respectively, with 17 bases between them. Germline V gene data show CDR1 as SGHRS and CDR2 as YFSETQ. The CDR3 has 15 residues. CDR3 in amino acids: CASSAHRGLGTEAFF. The CDR3 DNA follows: TGCGCCAGCAGCGCACATCGGGGCCTCGGCACTGAAGCTTTCTTT.